This note documents a single T cell receptor beta chain sequence. This clonotype showed up many times. Its antigen specificity is not known. No base quality values were provided; no much bigger clone lies one nucleotide off. This sample stems from a study of identical twins (dated by TCRdb to the mid-2010s). Regarding the study in general: To test whether fetal clonotypes persist, the study used deep sequencing on TCR alpha and beta repertoires from monozygotic twins, unrelated adults of various ages, and cord blood. To rule out contamination, replicate twin experiments were performed at different times with different library preparation protocols.

The CDR3, from cysteine to phenylalanine, totals 12 residues. Only CDR3 DNA is held: 36 bases, read in frame from base 1. V and J are truncated by 7 bases and 7 bases respectively, leaving an intervening sequence of 11 bases. The germline V gene gives CDR1 as MNHEY and CDR2 as SVGEGT. All donors were healthy Caucasians. The twin cohort comprised three pairs of female monozygotic twins, all aged roughly 18 to 30 years. Positive isolation kits from Invitrogen were used to isolate CD4+ and CD8+ T cell populations. The library was produced with 5' RACE. The run used an Illumina HiSeq 2000. A universal primer binding site was introduced by template switching, and a unique molecular identifier was present in the final cDNA, enabling accurate counting of TCR cDNA molecules. First-strand cDNA for TCR alpha and beta chains was synthesized from specific primers in the conserved constant-segment region. To control for contamination, every cDNA library carried two barcodes: a SMART-Mk sample barcode plus Illumina barcodes. TruSeq adapter sequences and Illumina sample barcodes were added in two successive PCR steps. The TCR alpha and beta cDNA libraries were sequenced on the Illumina HiSeq platform using custom primers. Per the authors' processing: MiGEC processed the raw reads to extract unique molecular identifiers, while MiXCR was used to determine the CDR3 positions. For each individual, recombination models were inferred using an EM algorithm with the repgenHMM and IGoR tools. The tcR package in R was used for shared clonotype analysis, with sharing normalized by the product of cloneset sizes. To study raw recombination free of thymic and clonal selection effects, out-of-frame nonproductive sequences were analyzed. TCRdb reprocessed the public reads (quality trimming at Q25 with fastp, clone calling with MiXCR) and kept in-frame beta chains. Each CDR3 protein gets just one entry, which takes the most common genes and DNA from the rows behind it. TCRdb, not the authors, supplied the V and J calls. This sample holds around 530,000 distinct CDR3 sequences; 13% to 15% were observed only once. The ten largest clones take up around 0.48% of the sample.

Results and caveats for the whole study, not just this receptor: Fewer insertions were carried by abundant cord blood beta clonotypes; a weaker similar trend was observed in young adult naive repertoires, while no such trend was observed in memory repertoires. Invariant T cells such as MAIT and iNKT could partly confound zero-insertion analyses, though diverse VJ usage argued against this for most clonotypes. In monozygotic twins, out-of-frame TCR alpha sharing was systematically underestimated by recombination models, although the models agreed with sharing between unrelated individuals. In beta out-of-frame sequences, excess twin sharing was weaker, because having fewer shared sequences lowered the signal-to-noise ratio. Conclusions relied on cross-sectional statistical analysis, since the same donors could not be followed over many years. Out-of-frame TCR alpha sequences shared between twins showed an excess of low generation-probability sequences compared with coincidental sharing between unrelated individuals.

These data were also reused for a study on yellow fever vaccine responses in identical twins. Taken from the second paper: According to the authors, in identical twins the way T cells responded to vaccination appeared partly convergent and partly personalized. In the study, vaccine-responding T cell clones were precisely tracked in identical twins.

Recombination joined TRBV6-2 or TRBV6-3 with TRBJ2-1; a weak D assignment points to TRBD2 (5 bases agree). Material for sequencing was CD4+ T cells sorted from blood. The origin of this receptor is a woman younger than 30 in good health. The DNA sequence is TGTGCCAGCACGTCTAGCAGTAATGAGCAGTTCTTC. The encoded protein is CASTSSSNEQFF.